These T cell receptor beta chains were read from a single sample in a study of T cells after yellow fever vaccination. TCRdb re-analysed the 5' RACE reads in MiXCR, keeping a single row per CDR3 protein. The sample has roughly 300,000 distinct CDR3 sequences, 8% to 9.5% seen once. The specimen comprised PBMCs, sampled more than 35 days after the first yellow fever vaccination. These receptor sequences come from a man aged 18 to 35 who received the YFV17D yellow fever vaccine. Both conserved end residues are part of each CDR3. A D gene is named only where the DNA matches it firmly. Clone size is shown for a subset of rows, as once, few, many or a class of expanded clone.

v_gene	j_gene	abundance	d_gene	CDR3aa	CDR3nt
TRBV5-1	TRBJ2-4	many	TRBD1	CASSSTGVKNIQYF	TGCGCCAGCAGCTCGACAGGGGTCAAAAACATTCAGTACTTC
TRBV7-3	TRBJ2-7	few	.	CASSSSAGSSYEQYF	TGTGCCAGCAGCTCGTCCGCAGGGAGCTCCTACGAGCAGTACTTC
TRBV6-1	TRBJ1-2	few	.	CASTLLRSAGYGYTF	TGTGCCAGCACCCTACTACGCTCGGCGGGCTATGGCTACACCTTC
TRBV5-1	TRBJ2-5	few	TRBD2	CASSFPTSGGRAETQYF	TGCGCCAGCAGCTTCCCGACTAGCGGGGGACGGGCAGAGACCCAGTACTTC
TRBV30	TRBJ1-1	.	TRBD1	CAWSLTGNTEALF	TGTGCCTGGAGTTTGACAGGGAACACTGAAGCTTTATTT
TRBV29-1	TRBJ2-7	.	.	CSVEEGTSTKQYF	TGCAGCGTTGAAGAGGGGACCTCCACGAAGCAGTACTTC
TRBV9	TRBJ2-2	once	TRBD1	CASSVAGGRAGELFF	TGTGCCAGCAGCGTAGCAGGGGGCAGGGCCGGGGAGCTGTTTTTT
TRBV5-1	TRBJ1-6	few	TRBD1	CASSDPTGALTNSPLHF	TGCGCCAGCAGCGACCCGACAGGGGCCTTGACGAATTCACCCCTCCACTTT
TRBV7-2	TRBJ1-5	many	.	CASSPGGASNQPQHF	TGTGCCAGCAGCCCCGGCGGGGCCAGCAATCAGCCCCAGCATTTT
TRBV7-2	TRBJ1-5	few	TRBD1	CASSYKGASNQPQHF	TGTGCCAGCAGTTATAAGGGGGCCAGCAATCAGCCCCAGCATTTT
TRBV4-2	TRBJ2-5	few	.	CASSPSRGLAGAETQYF	TGTGCCAGCAGCCCTAGCCGGGGGCTAGCAGGAGCGGAGACCCAGTACTTC
TRBV5-1	TRBJ1-2	few	TRBD1	CASSLGQGEGYTF	TGCGCCAGCAGCTTGGGACAGGGGGAAGGCTACACCTTC
TRBV20-1	TRBJ1-2	.	.	CSARDQWTYGYTF	TGCAGTGCTAGAGATCAGTGGACCTATGGCTACACCTTC
TRBV4-2	TRBJ1-5	few	.	CASSQGESQPQHF	TGTGCCAGCAGCCAAGGGGAAAGTCAGCCCCAGCATTTT
TRBV4-3	TRBJ1-2	few	.	CASSQGQTYSDGYTF	TGCGCCAGCAGCCAAGGACAGACTTATTCTGATGGCTACACCTTC
TRBV20-1	TRBJ1-1	.	TRBD1	CSARDLDRVITEAFF	TGCAGTGCTAGAGACCTAGACAGGGTGATCACTGAAGCTTTCTTT
TRBV18	TRBJ2-3	.	.	CASSGQTRTDTQYF	TGTGCCAGCTCAGGTCAGACTCGCACAGATACGCAGTATTTT
TRBV2	TRBJ1-6	few	TRBD1	CAIRDSGSPLHF	TGTGCCATCCGGGACAGCGGATCACCCCTCCACTTT
TRBV18	TRBJ2-3	.	.	CASSRDLQDTQYF	TGTGCCAGCTCAAGGGACTTACAAGATACGCAGTATTTT
TRBV12-1	TRBJ2-5	few	.	CASSFERLVRKTQYF	TGTGCCAGCAGCTTTGAGCGACTCGTGAGGAAGACCCAGTACTTC
TRBV5-5	TRBJ2-2	few	TRBD1	CASSDDRANTGELFF	TGTGCCAGCAGCGACGACAGGGCGAACACCGGGGAGCTGTTTTTT
TRBV5-1	TRBJ1-2	few	.	CASSVQTNYGYTF	TGCGCCAGCAGCGTCCAGACTAACTATGGCTACACCTTC
TRBV4-2	TRBJ2-3	.	TRBD2	CASSQGEGGSGYTDTQYF	TGTGCCAGCAGCCAAGGGGAGGGAGGCAGCGGCTACACAGATACGCAGTATTTT
TRBV7-2	TRBJ2-2	.	.	CASSFEYGELFF	TGTGCCAGCAGCTTCGAATACGGGGAGCTGTTTTTT
TRBV4-3	TRBJ1-1	.	TRBD1	CASSQDRDRTLNTEAFF	TGCGCCAGCAGCCAAGATCGGGACAGGACTCTGAACACTGAAGCTTTCTTT
TRBV20-1	TRBJ2-3	.	TRBD2	CSARGGTSGSTDTQYF	TGCAGTGCTAGAGGGGGGACTAGCGGGAGCACAGATACGCAGTATTTT
TRBV12-3/TRBV12-4	TRBJ1-6	few	TRBD1	CASNPGQNYNSPLHF	TGTGCCAGCAACCCGGGACAGAACTATAATTCACCCCTCCACTTT
TRBV5-1	TRBJ1-1	many	.	CASSYEGVNTEAFF	TGCGCCAGCAGCTATGAAGGAGTGAACACTGAAGCTTTCTTT
TRBV19	TRBJ1-2	few	.	CASGDYWADNGYTF	TGTGCCAGTGGGGATTATTGGGCAGACAACGGCTACACCTTC
TRBV11-2	TRBJ2-1	few	TRBD2	CASSLVPAGYNEQFF	TGTGCCAGCAGCTTAGTGCCAGCGGGGTACAATGAGCAGTTCTTC
TRBV12-3/TRBV12-4	TRBJ1-2	few	TRBD1	CASSLPPGQGLGGYTF	TGTGCCAGCAGTTTACCGCCCGGACAGGGTTTGGGTGGCTACACCTTC
TRBV18	TRBJ2-3	many	.	CASSPTRATDTQYF	TGTGCCAGCTCACCCACCAGGGCCACAGATACGCAGTATTTT
TRBV15	TRBJ2-4	few	TRBD2	CATSRDLAGGGDIQYF	TGTGCCACCAGCAGAGATCTAGCGGGGGGCGGGGACATTCAGTACTTC
TRBV19	TRBJ1-4	.	.	CASSPGQKNEKLFF	TGTGCCAGTAGTCCAGGACAGAAAAATGAAAAACTGTTTTTT
TRBV11-2	TRBJ2-1	.	.	CASSLRVGYWQFF	TGTGCCAGCAGCTTAAGGGTCGGGTATTGGCAGTTCTTC
TRBV10-3	TRBJ2-7	.	TRBD2	CAISEGLAGGLDSYEQYF	TGTGCCATCAGTGAGGGACTAGCGGGGGGCTTAGACTCCTACGAGCAGTACTTC
TRBV20-1	TRBJ2-1	few	.	CSARAAEQGNNEQFF	TGCAGTGCTAGAGCGGCGGAGCAGGGAAACAATGAGCAGTTCTTC
TRBV29-1	TRBJ2-5	few	.	CSVPASVQGETQYF	TGCAGCGTACCCGCGTCGGTACAGGGAGAGACCCAGTACTTC
TRBV5-1	TRBJ1-1	few	TRBD1	CASSQSPGGTEAFF	TGCGCCAGCAGCCAATCCCCAGGGGGTACTGAAGCTTTCTTT
TRBV5-1	TRBJ2-5	.	TRBD1	CASSSRTGLLQETQYF	TGCGCCAGCAGCTCTCGGACAGGACTTCTCCAAGAGACCCAGTACTTC
TRBV7-2	TRBJ2-1	many	.	CASSPWTAGNEQFF	TGTGCCAGCAGCCCTTGGACAGCGGGGAATGAGCAGTTCTTC
TRBV6-1	TRBJ1-6	.	.	CASSELGGSDSPLHF	TGTGCCAGCAGTGAACTCGGGGGCTCGGATTCACCCCTCCACTTT
TRBV19	TRBJ2-1	.	.	CASSIELRLYDEQFF	TGTGCCAGTAGTATAGAGTTAAGACTCTACGATGAGCAGTTCTTC
TRBV29-1	TRBJ2-1	few	.	CSARPSNEQFF	TGCAGCGCTAGACCTAGCAATGAGCAGTTCTTC
TRBV7-9	TRBJ1-3	many	.	CASSQTGNTIYF	TGTGCCAGCTCCCAAACTGGAAACACCATATATTTT
TRBV27	TRBJ1-1	few	.	CASRRASRANTEAFF	TGTGCCAGCAGGAGGGCTTCGCGGGCGAACACTGAAGCTTTCTTT
TRBV7-2	TRBJ2-5	.	.	CASSFPGAETQYF	TGTGCCAGCAGCTTCCCAGGGGCAGAGACCCAGTACTTC
TRBV7-9	TRBJ2-1	.	TRBD2	CASSLVGTSGGYNEQFF	TGTGCCAGCAGCTTAGTGGGGACTAGCGGGGGATACAATGAGCAGTTCTTC
TRBV10-3	TRBJ1-5	few	.	CAISDGGGFNQPQHF	TGTGCCATCAGTGATGGGGGGGGCTTCAATCAGCCCCAGCATTTT
TRBV20-1	TRBJ1-1	few	TRBD1	CSAKIRTGGSTEAFF	TGCAGTGCTAAGATTAGGACAGGGGGCAGCACTGAAGCTTTCTTT
TRBV14	TRBJ2-1	.	TRBD1	CASSPGQGKFF	TGTGCCAGCAGCCCCGGACAGGGGAAGTTCTTC
TRBV7-2	TRBJ2-7	.	.	CASSYDILSSYEQYF	TGTGCCAGCAGCTACGACATCCTGAGCTCCTACGAGCAGTACTTC
TRBV5-1	TRBJ2-2	few	.	CASSLDSIPGHTGELFF	TGCGCCAGCAGCTTAGATTCCATTCCGGGTCACACCGGGGAGCTGTTTTTT
TRBV20-1	TRBJ2-3	many	.	CSARQDRTDTQYF	TGCAGTGCCCGACAGGATCGCACAGATACGCAGTATTTT
TRBV20-1	TRBJ2-7	few	TRBD2	CSASHPSGGAYEQYF	TGCAGTGCTAGTCACCCTAGCGGGGGGGCCTACGAGCAGTACTTC
TRBV12-3/TRBV12-4	TRBJ1-1	many	.	CASSMEPLRSTEAFF	TGTGCCAGCAGTATGGAACCACTCAGGAGCACTGAAGCTTTCTTT